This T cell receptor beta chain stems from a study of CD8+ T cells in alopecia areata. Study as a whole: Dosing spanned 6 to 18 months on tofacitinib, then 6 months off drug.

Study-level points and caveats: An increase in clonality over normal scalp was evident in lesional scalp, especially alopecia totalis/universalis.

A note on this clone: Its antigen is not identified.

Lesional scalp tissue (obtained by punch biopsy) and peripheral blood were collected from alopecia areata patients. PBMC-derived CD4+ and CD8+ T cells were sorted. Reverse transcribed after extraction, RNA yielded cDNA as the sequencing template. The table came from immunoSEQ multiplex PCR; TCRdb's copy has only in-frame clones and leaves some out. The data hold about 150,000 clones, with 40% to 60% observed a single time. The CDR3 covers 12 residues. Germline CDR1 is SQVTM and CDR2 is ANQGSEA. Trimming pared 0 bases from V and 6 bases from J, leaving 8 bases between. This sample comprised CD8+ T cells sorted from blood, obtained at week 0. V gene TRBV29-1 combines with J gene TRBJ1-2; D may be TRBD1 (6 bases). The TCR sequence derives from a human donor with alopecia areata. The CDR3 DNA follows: TGCAGCGTTGAAGAGGGGGCTGATGGCTACACCTTC. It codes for CSVEEGADGYTF. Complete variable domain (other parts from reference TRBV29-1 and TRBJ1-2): SAVISQKPSRDICQRGTSLTIQCQVDSQVTMMFWYRQQPGQSLTLIATANQGSEATYESGFVIDKFPISRPNLTFSTLTVSNMSPEDSSIYLCSVEEGADGYTFGSGTRLTVV.